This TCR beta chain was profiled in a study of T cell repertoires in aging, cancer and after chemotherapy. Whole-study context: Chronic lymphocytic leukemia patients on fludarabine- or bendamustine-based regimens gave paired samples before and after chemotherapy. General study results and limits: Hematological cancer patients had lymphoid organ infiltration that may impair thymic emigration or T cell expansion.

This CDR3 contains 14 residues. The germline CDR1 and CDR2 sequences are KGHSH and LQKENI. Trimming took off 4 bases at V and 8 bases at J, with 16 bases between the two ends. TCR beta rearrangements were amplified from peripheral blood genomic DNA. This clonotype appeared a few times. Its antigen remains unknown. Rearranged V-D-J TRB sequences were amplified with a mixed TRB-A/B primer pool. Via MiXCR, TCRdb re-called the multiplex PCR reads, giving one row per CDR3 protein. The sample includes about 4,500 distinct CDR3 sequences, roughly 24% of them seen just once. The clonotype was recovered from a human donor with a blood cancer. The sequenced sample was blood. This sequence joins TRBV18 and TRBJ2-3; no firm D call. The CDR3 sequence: CASSLKTDGGTQYF. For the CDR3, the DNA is TGTGCCAGCTCACTAAAGACCGACGGTGGTACGCAGTATTTT. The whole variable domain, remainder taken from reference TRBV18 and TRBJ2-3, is NAGVMQNPRHLVRRRGQEARLRCSPMKGHSHVYWYRQLPEEGLKFMVYLQKENIIDESGMPKERFSAEFPKEGPSILRIQQVVRGDSAAYFCASSLKTDGGTQYFGPGTRLTVL.